The TCR beta chain under discussion was sequenced for a study of shared clonotypes between healthy human individuals. V was pared by 0 bases and J by 1 base, with 9 bases between. The CDR3 has 15 residues. CDR1 is MNHNY and CDR2 is SVGAGI in the germline V gene (reference sequence). Here immunoSEQ multiplex PCR was the method, and the copy in TCRdb shows in-frame clones only, minus some. The sample shows roughly 680,000 clones, around 70% of them seen only once. The sample consisted of memory CD4+ T cells sorted from blood. As to subset: CD45RA-negative fraction. This chain links TRBV6-6 with TRBJ1-1; D is unresolved. This sequence originates from a woman younger than 45 in good health. The CDR3 is CASSYSTGKNTEAFF. CDR3 nucleotides: TGTGCCAGCAGTTACTCTACGGGGAAGAACACTGAAGCTTTCTTT.